These 6 T cell receptor beta chains came from one sample sequenced in a study of post-analysis software for immune sequencing data. Overall study results and limits: The five TRBV segments detected at higher frequency in patients than in controls included TRBV5-6, TRBV5-1 and TRBV20-1.

The antigens for these receptors are not known. cDNA libraries of TCR beta carried unique molecular identifiers. One entry per CDR3 protein, called by TCRdb with MiXCR from the PCR reads. The table has around 180,000 distinct CDR3 sequences, roughly 31% seen once. The sequenced sample was blood. The receptors here all came from a girl under 18 with multiple sclerosis.

This clonotype was observed many times. The chain uses TRBV9 and TRBJ1-2; D is ambiguous. V lost 4 bases and J lost 5, with 9 bases in between. The CDR3 covers 12 residues. Germline V gene lookup returns CDR1 SGDLS and CDR2 YYNGEE. The CDR3 here is CASSPPEYGYTF. The CDR3 DNA is TGTGCCAGCAGCCCCCCAGAATATGGCTACACCTTC.

This rearrangement joins TRBV4-1 to TRBJ2-1; D uncertain. Per the germline V gene, CDR1 is MGHRA and CDR2 is YSYEKL. The CDR3 has 12 residues. V was cut by 3 bases and J by 8 bases, with 8 bases left in between. The CDR3 coding sequence is TGCGCCAGCAGCCATCCGGGCTATGAGCAGTTCTTC. The encoded protein is CASSHPGYEQFF.

There are a few counts of this clonotype. The chain carries TRBV29-1 and TRBJ2-1, with TRBD2 identical over 7 bases. The trim removed 8 bases at V and 7 bases at J, leaving 14 bases unmatched. This CDR3 spans 14 amino acids. Germline V lookup: CDR1 SQVTM, CDR2 ANQGSEA. In nucleotides, the CDR3 is TGCAGCCTCCCCTCTGGCGGGAGTGCTAATGAGCAGTTCTTC. Its translation: CSLPSGGSANEQFF.

In its sample, this clonotype was seen many times. The rearrangement links TRBV7-2 to TRBJ2-7; D remains unclear. Germline-derived CDR1 and CDR2 are SGHTA and FQGNSA. The CDR3 contains 13 residues. V lost 2 bases and J lost 0, with 5 bases in between. The CDR3 is CASSLPSSYEQYF. The CDR3 bases are TGTGCCAGCAGCTTACCGAGCTCCTACGAGCAGTACTTC. The variable domain in full, completed from reference TRBV7-2 and TRBJ2-7, reads GAGVSQSPSNKVTEKGKDVELRCDPISGHTALYWYRQSLGQGLEFLIYFQGNSAPDKSGLPSDRFSAERTGGSVSTLTIQRTQQEDSAVYLCASSLPSSYEQYFGPGTRLTVT.

In its sample, this clonotype was seen many times. J is TRBJ2-1 and V is TRBV3-1, with D possibly matching TRBD1 (6 bases). The V end lost 4 bases, the J end lost 9 bases, and 22 bases lay between the germline ends. This CDR3 spans 16 amino acids. Germline V lookup: CDR1 LGHDT, CDR2 YNNKEL (reference sequence). The CDR3 DNA reads as TGTGCCAGCAGCCCATTATTCGGACAGCTTAACGGTGAGCAGTTCTTC. Its protein is CASSPLFGQLNGEQFF.

This clonotype occurred many times. V and J are TRBV29-1 and TRBJ2-1; D is perhaps TRBD1 (5 bases). CDR1 is SQVTM, CDR2 ANQGSEA, per germline. This CDR3 spans 13 amino acids. V gave up 3 bases and J gave up 3 bases, with 9 bases separating them. Here the CDR3 reads CSVEGRNYNEQFF. The CDR3 nucleotides are TGCAGCGTTGAGGGGCGGAACTACAATGAGCAGTTCTTC.